A single sample gave rise to the 8 T cell receptor beta chains below, sequenced in a study of PD-1 blockade in classical Hodgkin lymphoma. Regarding time point: cycle 4 day 1 (C4D1), after six to seven weeks of nivolumab. There was relapse after autologous stem cell transplantation in every patient, and there was variation in brentuximab vedotin exposure. This table comes from immunoSEQ multiplex PCR, and its TCRdb copy is limited to in-frame clones, with some not included. Of about 110,000 clones listed, approximately 89% are singletons. The specimen comprised peripheral blood mononuclear cells (PBMCs), sampled before the fourth cycle of nivolumab. The receptors were sampled from a human donor with classical Hodgkin lymphoma.

J is TRBJ1-1 and V is TRBV27; D remains unclear. The V gene's germline CDR1 is MNHEY and CDR2 SMNVEV (reference sequence). The V end lost 5 bases, the J end lost 2 bases, and 15 bases lay between the germline ends. The length of the CDR3 is 15 residues. CDR3 sequence: CASSPQVKTNTEAFF. In DNA, the CDR3 is TGTGCCAGCAGTCCCCAGGTAAAGACCAACACTGAAGCTTTCTTT.

The chain has TRBV29-1 and TRBJ1-2; 7 bases are shared with TRBD1. Germline assignment: CDR1 SQVTM and CDR2 ANQGSEA. V was pared by 3 bases and J by 4 bases, with 2 bases of the junction left unmatched. This CDR3 has 12 amino acids. CDR3 in DNA: TGCAGCGTTGAGTGGGACAGCTATGGCTACACCTTC. Translating gives CSVEWDSYGYTF.

The chain combines TRBV11-2 with TRBJ1-4; D gene ambiguous. CDR1 is SGHAT, CDR2 FQNNGV, per germline. The V end was cut by 2 bases, the J end by 4 bases, with 14 bases between. The length of the CDR3 is 16 residues. CDR3 in amino acids: CASSLTITGFNEKLFF. Written as DNA, the CDR3 is TGTGCCAGCAGCTTAACAATAACCGGTTTTAATGAAAAACTGTTTTTT.

The J gene is TRBJ2-1, the V gene TRBV7-9, with TRBD2 matching over 9 bases. V was clipped by 6 bases and J by 4 bases; unmatched bases: 10. Germline V CDR1 and CDR2: SEHNR, FQNEAQ (reference sequence). CDR3 size: 16 residues. The CDR3 protein is CASSYAGTSWYNEQFF. CDR3 nucleotide sequence: TGTGCCAGCAGTTATGCCGGGACTAGCTGGTACAATGAGCAGTTCTTC.

The CDR3 DNA is TGCGCCAGCAGCTGGGGCACCTCCGGGACAGGGGTCTATGGCTACACCTTC. Translation gives CASSWGTSGTGVYGYTF. The chain couples TRBV5-1 to TRBJ1-2, with 10 nucleotides matching TRBD1. CDR3 size: 17 residues. Germline CDR1 reads SGHRS; CDR2 reads YFSETQ. V shed 3 bases, J shed 4 bases, and the junction held 12 bases outside the gene matches.

This clone occurred a few times. V and J are TRBV16 and TRBJ1-4; TRBD1 matches at 8 bases. The CDR3 contains 13 residues. CDR1 and CDR2 from the germline V gene are KGHSY and FQNENV. The trim removed 5 bases at V and 12 bases at J, leaving 8 bases unmatched. CDR3 coding DNA: TGTGCCAGCAGCGAGGGACAGGACGAAGAACTGTTTTTT. It encodes CASSEGQDEELFF.

This clone was detected only a few times. V usage is TRBV10-3 and J usage is TRBJ1-1; 11 bases are shared with TRBD1. The CDR3 is 13 amino acids. The junction had 6 bases not matched to a gene; V was cut back by 4 bases and J by 11 bases. CDR1 ENHRY and CDR2 SYGVKD come from the germline V gene. As DNA, the CDR3 is TGTGCCATCAGTGGGGGACAGGGGGATTTCGCTTTCTTT. This translates into CAISGGQGDFAFF.

Concerning this clone itself: Different DNA sequences within this sample yield the same CDR3. The chain links TRBV18 to TRBJ2-7; possibly TRBD2 for D (6 bases). Per germline, CDR1 KGHSH and CDR2 LQKENI. The germline V and J ends were trimmed by 0 bases and 3 bases, with 9 bases remaining between them. The CDR3 loop spans 14 amino acids. This chain's CDR3 is CASSPPGGLYEQYF. CDR3 sequence (DNA): TGTGCCAGCTCACCACCGGGGGGTCTCTACGAGCAGTACTTC.